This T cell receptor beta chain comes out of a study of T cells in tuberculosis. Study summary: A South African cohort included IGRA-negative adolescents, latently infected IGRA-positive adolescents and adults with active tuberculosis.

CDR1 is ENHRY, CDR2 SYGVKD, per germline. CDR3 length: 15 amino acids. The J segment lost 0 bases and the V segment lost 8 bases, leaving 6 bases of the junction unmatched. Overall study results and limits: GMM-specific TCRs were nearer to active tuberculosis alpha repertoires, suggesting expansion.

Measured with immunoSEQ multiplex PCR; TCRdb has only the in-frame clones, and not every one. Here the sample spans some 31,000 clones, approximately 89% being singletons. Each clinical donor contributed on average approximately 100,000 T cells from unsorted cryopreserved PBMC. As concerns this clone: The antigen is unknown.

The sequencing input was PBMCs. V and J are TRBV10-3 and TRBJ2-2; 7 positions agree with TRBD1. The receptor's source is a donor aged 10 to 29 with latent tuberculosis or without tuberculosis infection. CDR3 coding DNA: TGTGCCATCCACAGGGGATCCGCGAACACCGGGGAGCTGTTTTTT. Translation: CAIHRGSANTGELFF.